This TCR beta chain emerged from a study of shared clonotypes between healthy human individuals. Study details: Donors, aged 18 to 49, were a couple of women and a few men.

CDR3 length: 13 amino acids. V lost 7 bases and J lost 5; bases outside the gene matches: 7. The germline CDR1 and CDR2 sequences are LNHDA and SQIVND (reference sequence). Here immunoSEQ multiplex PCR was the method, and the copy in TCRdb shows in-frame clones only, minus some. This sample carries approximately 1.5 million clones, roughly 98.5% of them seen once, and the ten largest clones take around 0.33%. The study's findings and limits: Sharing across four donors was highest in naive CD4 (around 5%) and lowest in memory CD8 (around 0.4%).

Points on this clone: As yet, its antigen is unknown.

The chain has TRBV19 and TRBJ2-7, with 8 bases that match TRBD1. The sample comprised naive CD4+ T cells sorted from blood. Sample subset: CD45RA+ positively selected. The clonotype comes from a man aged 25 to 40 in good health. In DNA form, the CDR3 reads TGTGCCAGTATCCCGTCAGGGGGCAACGAGCAGTACTTC. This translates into CASIPSGGNEQYF.